This TCR beta chain emerged from a study of shared clonotypes between healthy human individuals. This CDR3 spans 17 amino acids. Trimming removed 3 bases from V and 2 bases from J; junction bases left unmatched: 8. Germline V gene lookup returns CDR1 MGHDK and CDR2 SYGVNS. Measured with immunoSEQ multiplex PCR; TCRdb has only the in-frame clones, and not every one. The repertoire has about 530,000 clones, 95% to 97% of them found once; the top ten carry approximately 0.06%. The chain uses TRBV25-1 and TRBJ2-7; 12 bases fit TRBD2. Sequencing input: naive CD4+ T cells sorted from blood. Subset defined: CD45RA+ positively selected. The clonotype was recovered from a woman in her twenties or thirties in good health. This chain's CDR3 is CASSEVRTSGIPYEQYF. Here the CDR3 DNA reads TGTGCCAGCAGTGAGGTCCGGACTAGCGGGATCCCCTACGAGCAGTACTTC.